The rows below give T cell receptor beta chains drawn from one sample of a study of memory CD4+ T cells and cytomegalovirus serostatus. Libraries were prepared by immunoSEQ multiplex PCR; TCRdb keeps only in-frame clonotypes and omits some of them. The sample holds about 75,000 clones, about 73% seen once. Sequencing was carried out using memory CD4+ T cells from blood. Receptors originate from an adult in good health and CMV-seropositive. Each CDR3 is given with its conserved first and last residue. The D gene is left open where the match is weak. For some rows the clone size is stated as once, few or many, or as a class when expanded; others skip it.

len: 14; j_gene: TRBJ2-3; d_gene: -; abundance: -; v_gene: TRBV9; CDR3nt: TGTGCCAGCAGCGAAAACAGCTTCACAGATACGCAGTATTTT; CDR3aa: CASSENSFTDTQYF
len: 14; j_gene: TRBJ1-2; d_gene: -; abundance: -; v_gene: TRBV7-2; CDR3nt: TGTGCCAGCAGCTTAGTGGCCAGGTTCTATGGCTACACCTTC; CDR3aa: CASSLVARFYGYTF
len: 15; j_gene: TRBJ1-1; d_gene: -; abundance: -; v_gene: TRBV30; CDR3nt: TGTGCCTGGAGTGGGGTCAGGGGAGGGAACACTGAAGCTTTCTTT; CDR3aa: CAWSGVRGGNTEAFF
len: 15; j_gene: TRBJ2-3; d_gene: TRBD2; abundance: -; v_gene: TRBV29-1; CDR3nt: TGCAGCGTTGTATTCGGGGGGGGCTCCACAGATACGCAGTATTTT; CDR3aa: CSVVFGGGSTDTQYF
len: 14; j_gene: TRBJ1-3; d_gene: -; abundance: -; v_gene: TRBV6-5; CDR3nt: TGTGCCAGCAGTTACAGGGGGTTTGGAAACACCATATATTTT; CDR3aa: CASSYRGFGNTIYF
len: 14; j_gene: TRBJ2-1; d_gene: TRBD2; abundance: -; v_gene: TRBV29-1; CDR3nt: TGCAGCGTTGAATCGGCGACTAGCGGGGCCCAGCAGTTCTTC; CDR3aa: CSVESATSGAQQFF
len: 14; j_gene: TRBJ1-1; d_gene: -; abundance: -; v_gene: TRBV10-3; CDR3nt: TGTGCCACCTTGGTGGGACCCGGGCAGAGTGAAGCTTTCTTT; CDR3aa: CATLVGPGQSEAFF
len: 13; j_gene: TRBJ2-1; d_gene: -; abundance: -; v_gene: TRBV19; CDR3nt: TGTGCCAGTAGTCTGGGGCAAAACAATGAGCAGTTCTTC; CDR3aa: CASSLGQNNEQFF
len: 14; j_gene: TRBJ1-1; d_gene: TRBD1; abundance: -; v_gene: TRBV19; CDR3nt: TGTGCCAGTAGTAGGGACAGGGGGTCCACTGAAGCTTTCTTT; CDR3aa: CASSRDRGSTEAFF
len: 15; j_gene: TRBJ2-3; d_gene: TRBD2; abundance: -; v_gene: TRBV7-2; CDR3nt: TGTGCCAGCAGCAACCAACCACTAGCGACAGATACGCAGTATTTT; CDR3aa: CASSNQPLATDTQYF
len: 13; j_gene: TRBJ2-1; d_gene: -; abundance: -; v_gene: TRBV5-1; CDR3nt: TGCGCCAGCAGCTTGCCCAGGGGAGATGAGCAGTTCTTC; CDR3aa: CASSLPRGDEQFF
len: 14; j_gene: TRBJ1-6; d_gene: -; abundance: -; v_gene: TRBV2; CDR3nt: TGTGCCAGCAGCCTGATGGGCTATAATTCACCCCTCCACTTT; CDR3aa: CASSLMGYNSPLHF
len: 16; j_gene: TRBJ1-6; d_gene: TRBD1; abundance: -; v_gene: TRBV5-5; CDR3nt: TGTGCCAGCAGCCAAGCCCCGGGACAGGGCTATTCACCCCTCCACTTT; CDR3aa: CASSQAPGQGYSPLHF
len: 12; j_gene: TRBJ1-2; d_gene: TRBD1; abundance: -; v_gene: TRBV6-5; CDR3nt: TGTGCCAGCAGGGGACAGTCCAGGGGCTACACCTTC; CDR3aa: CASRGQSRGYTF
len: 11; j_gene: TRBJ2-5; d_gene: -; abundance: -; v_gene: TRBV7-8; CDR3nt: TGTGCCAGCAGCTTATCGGAGACCCAGTACTTC; CDR3aa: CASSLSETQYF
len: 15; j_gene: TRBJ1-5; d_gene: -; abundance: few; v_gene: TRBV30; CDR3nt: TGTGCCTGGAGTGTACCGTCGGCGCCCGATAGGGCCCAGCATTTT; CDR3aa: CAWSVPSAPDRAQHF
len: 14; j_gene: TRBJ2-1; d_gene: -; abundance: -; v_gene: TRBV6-6; CDR3nt: TGTGCCAGCAGCGACAAGAGCTCCTACAATGAGCAGTTCTTC; CDR3aa: CASSDKSSYNEQFF
len: 15; j_gene: TRBJ2-3; d_gene: -; abundance: -; v_gene: TRBV18; CDR3nt: TGTGCCAGCTCACCACAGGGTGTTGTCACAGATACGCAGTATTTT; CDR3aa: CASSPQGVVTDTQYF
len: 14; j_gene: TRBJ1-2; d_gene: TRBD1; abundance: -; v_gene: TRBV5-1; CDR3nt: TGCGCCAGCAGCCCCTCGGGACAGGGCTATGGCTACACCTTC; CDR3aa: CASSPSGQGYGYTF
len: 13; j_gene: TRBJ1-2; d_gene: -; abundance: -; v_gene: TRBV2; CDR3nt: TGTGCCAGCGTAGGGACAAGGCCATTAGGCTACACCTTC; CDR3aa: CASVGTRPLGYTF
len: 15; j_gene: TRBJ2-1; d_gene: TRBD2; abundance: -; v_gene: TRBV7-8; CDR3nt: TGTGCCAGCAGCTTGGGACTAGCGGGAGGGTATGAGCAGTTCTTC; CDR3aa: CASSLGLAGGYEQFF
len: 13; j_gene: TRBJ2-5; d_gene: TRBD1; abundance: -; v_gene: TRBV27; CDR3nt: TGTGCCAGCAGGTGGACAGGGGGCGAGACCCAGTACTTC; CDR3aa: CASRWTGGETQYF
len: 14; j_gene: TRBJ2-3; d_gene: -; abundance: -; v_gene: TRBV7-8; CDR3nt: TGTGCCAGCAGCTTTCTTTCCCGCACAGATACGCAGTATTTT; CDR3aa: CASSFLSRTDTQYF
len: 16; j_gene: TRBJ2-4; d_gene: -; abundance: -; v_gene: TRBV7-2; CDR3nt: TGTGCCAGCAGCTCGGGGACTCTAAAAGGGAAAAACATTCAGTACTTC; CDR3aa: CASSSGTLKGKNIQYF
len: 14; j_gene: TRBJ1-5; d_gene: TRBD1; abundance: -; v_gene: TRBV28; CDR3nt: TGTGCCAGCAGGGACAGGTCCTCCAATCAGCCCCAGCATTTT; CDR3aa: CASRDRSSNQPQHF
len: 16; j_gene: TRBJ2-1; d_gene: -; abundance: -; v_gene: TRBV7-6; CDR3nt: TGTGCCAGCAGCTTAAGCCCCAGCGGCTCCTACAATGAGCAGTTCTTC; CDR3aa: CASSLSPSGSYNEQFF
len: 17; j_gene: TRBJ1-1; d_gene: -; abundance: -; v_gene: TRBV28; CDR3nt: TGTGCCAGCCTAAAACACTCCCAGAATCCTAAGAACACTGAAGCTTTCTTT; CDR3aa: CASLKHSQNPKNTEAFF
len: 15; j_gene: TRBJ1-1; d_gene: -; abundance: few; v_gene: TRBV5-1; CDR3nt: TGCGCCAGCAGCTTGGGGTGGGGTGGGGATAAGAAAGCTTTCTTT; CDR3aa: CASSLGWGGDKKAFF
len: 14; j_gene: TRBJ1-6; d_gene: TRBD1; abundance: once; v_gene: TRBV6-1; CDR3nt: TGTGCCAGCACGTCGGACAGGGGGGATTCACCCCTCCACTTT; CDR3aa: CASTSDRGDSPLHF
len: 15; j_gene: TRBJ2-2; d_gene: TRBD2; abundance: -; v_gene: TRBV5-4; CDR3nt: TGTGCCAGCAGTCGGACTAGCCGAAACACCGGGGAGCTGTTTTTT; CDR3aa: CASSRTSRNTGELFF
len: 13; j_gene: TRBJ2-1; d_gene: -; abundance: -; v_gene: TRBV5-6; CDR3nt: TGTGCCAGCAGCCCGCGACACCTCAATGAGCAGTTCTTC; CDR3aa: CASSPRHLNEQFF
len: 16; j_gene: TRBJ1-2; d_gene: -; abundance: -; v_gene: TRBV5-1; CDR3nt: TGCGCCAGCAGCTTGGCCGTAGGCCGAGCGTCCTATGGCTACACCTTC; CDR3aa: CASSLAVGRASYGYTF
len: 15; j_gene: TRBJ1-2; d_gene: TRBD1; abundance: -; v_gene: TRBV14; CDR3nt: TGTGCCAGCAGCCAAGGGACCGGGACAGTATTTGGCTACACCTTC; CDR3aa: CASSQGTGTVFGYTF
len: 12; j_gene: TRBJ2-2; d_gene: -; abundance: -; v_gene: TRBV12-2; CDR3nt: TGTGCAAGTCGCTCTAACACCGGGGAGCTGTTTTTT; CDR3aa: CASRSNTGELFF
len: 15; j_gene: TRBJ1-5; d_gene: -; abundance: -; v_gene: TRBV28; CDR3nt: TGTGCCAGCAGTTTATCCACAGGGTATGGACAGCCCCAGCATTTT; CDR3aa: CASSLSTGYGQPQHF
len: 13; j_gene: TRBJ1-2; d_gene: -; abundance: -; v_gene: TRBV28; CDR3nt: TGTGCCAGCAGTTTTGTGGGGTACTATGGCTACACCTTC; CDR3aa: CASSFVGYYGYTF
len: 15; j_gene: TRBJ1-5; d_gene: TRBD1; abundance: -; v_gene: TRBV27; CDR3nt: TGTGCCAGCAGTCTAACAGGGGTTAGCAATCAGCCCCAGCATTTT; CDR3aa: CASSLTGVSNQPQHF
len: 14; j_gene: TRBJ2-7; d_gene: -; abundance: -; v_gene: TRBV11-2; CDR3nt: TGTGCCAGCAGCTTTACGACAGAGACCTACGAGCAGTACTTC; CDR3aa: CASSFTTETYEQYF
len: 14; j_gene: TRBJ1-4; d_gene: TRBD1; abundance: -; v_gene: TRBV28; CDR3nt: TGTGCCAGCAGTCTCGAGGGACAGTCAGAAAAACTGTTTTTT; CDR3aa: CASSLEGQSEKLFF
len: 13; j_gene: TRBJ1-2; d_gene: TRBD1; abundance: -; v_gene: TRBV5-4; CDR3nt: TGTGCCAGCAGCTCCGGGACAGATTATGGCTACACCTTC; CDR3aa: CASSSGTDYGYTF
len: 11; j_gene: TRBJ1-2; d_gene: -; abundance: -; v_gene: TRBV19; CDR3nt: TGTGCCAGTAGCGAGGGCTATGGCTACACCTTC; CDR3aa: CASSEGYGYTF